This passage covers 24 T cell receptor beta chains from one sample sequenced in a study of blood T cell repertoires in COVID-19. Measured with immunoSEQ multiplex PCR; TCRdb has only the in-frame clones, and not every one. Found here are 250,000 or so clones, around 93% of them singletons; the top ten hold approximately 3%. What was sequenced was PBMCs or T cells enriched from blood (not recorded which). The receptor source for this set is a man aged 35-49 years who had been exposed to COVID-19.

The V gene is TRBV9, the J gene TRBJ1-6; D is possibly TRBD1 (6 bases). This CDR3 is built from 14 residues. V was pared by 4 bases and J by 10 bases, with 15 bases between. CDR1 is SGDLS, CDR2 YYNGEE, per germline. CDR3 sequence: CASSPGLTGSPLHF. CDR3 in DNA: TGTGCCAGCAGCCCCGGACTTACAGGGTCACCCCTCCACTTT.

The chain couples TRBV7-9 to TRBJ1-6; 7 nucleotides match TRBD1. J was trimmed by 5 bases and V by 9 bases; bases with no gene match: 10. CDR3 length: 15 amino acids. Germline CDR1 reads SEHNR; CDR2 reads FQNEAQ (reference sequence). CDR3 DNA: TGTGCCAGTATCGCCTCGGGACAGCATAATTCACCCCTCCACTTT. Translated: CASIASGQHNSPLHF.

The CDR3 nucleotides read TGTGCCAGCAGACCTACAGGGGGGAGCTCCTATAATTCACCCCTCCACTTT. As protein: CASRPTGGSSYNSPLHF. The J gene is TRBJ1-6, the V gene TRBV28; the match to TRBD1 covers 8 bases. The trim removed 6 bases at V and 0 bases at J, leaving 7 bases unmatched. The CDR3 totals 17 residues. Looked up from germline, CDR1 is MDHEN and CDR2 is SYDVKM. The entire variable domain, with the rest obtained from reference TRBV28 and TRBJ1-6, is as follows: DVKVTQSSRYLVKRTGEKVFLECVQDMDHENMFWYRQDPGLGLRLIYFSYDVKMKEKGDIPEGYSVSREKKERFSLILESASTNQTSMYLCASRPTGGSSYNSPLHFGNGTRLTVT.

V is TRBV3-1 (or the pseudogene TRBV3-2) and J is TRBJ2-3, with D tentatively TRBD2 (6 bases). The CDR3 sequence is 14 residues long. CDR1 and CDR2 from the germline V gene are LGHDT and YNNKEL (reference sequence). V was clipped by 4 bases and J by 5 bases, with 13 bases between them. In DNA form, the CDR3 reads TGTGCCAGCAGCCGGAGGGGCAGAGGAGATACGCAGTATTTT. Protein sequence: CASSRRGRGDTQYF.

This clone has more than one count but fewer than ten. CDR3: CASSTRQPNTEAFF. The CDR3 DNA reads TGTGCCAGTAGTACCCGACAGCCGAACACTGAAGCTTTCTTT. J is TRBJ1-1 and V is TRBV19; D might be TRBD1 (5 bases). V was clipped by 4 bases and J by 1 base, with 10 bases between them. The CDR3 has 14 amino acids. Germline V gene sequence: CDR1 LNHDA, CDR2 SQIVND (reference sequence). Together with reference TRBV19 and TRBJ1-1, the CDR3 gives the full variable domain: DGGITQSPKYLFRKEGQNVTLSCEQNLNHDAMYWYRQDPGQGLRLIYYSQIVNDFQKGDIAEGYSVSREKKESFPLTVTSAQKNPTAFYLCASSTRQPNTEAFFGQGTRLTVV.

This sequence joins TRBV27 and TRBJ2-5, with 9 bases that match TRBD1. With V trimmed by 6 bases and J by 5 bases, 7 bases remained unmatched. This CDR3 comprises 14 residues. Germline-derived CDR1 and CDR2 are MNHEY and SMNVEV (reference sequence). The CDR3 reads CASSLQGAWETQYF. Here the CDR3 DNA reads TGTGCCAGCAGCCTACAGGGGGCATGGGAGACCCAGTACTTC.

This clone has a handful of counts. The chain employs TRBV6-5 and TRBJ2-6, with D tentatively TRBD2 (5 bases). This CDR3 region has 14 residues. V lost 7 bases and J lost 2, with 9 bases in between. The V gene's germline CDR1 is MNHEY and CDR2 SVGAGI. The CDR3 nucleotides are TGTGCCAGCAAACCGGGGACTGGGGCCAACGTCCTGACTTTC. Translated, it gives CASKPGTGANVLTF.

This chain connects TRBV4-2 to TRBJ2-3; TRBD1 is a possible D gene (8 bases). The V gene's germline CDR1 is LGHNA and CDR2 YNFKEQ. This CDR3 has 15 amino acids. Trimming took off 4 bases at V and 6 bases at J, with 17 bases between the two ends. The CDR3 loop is CASSLSTGEGDTQYF. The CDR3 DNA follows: TGTGCCAGCAGCCTATCGACAGGGGAGGGGGATACGCAGTATTTT.

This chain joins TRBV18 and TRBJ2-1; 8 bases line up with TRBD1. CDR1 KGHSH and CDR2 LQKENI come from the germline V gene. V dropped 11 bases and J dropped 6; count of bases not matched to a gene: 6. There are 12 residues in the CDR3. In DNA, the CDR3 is TGTGCCGGAGTAGACAGGGGCAATGAGCAGTTCTTC. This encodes CAGVDRGNEQFF.

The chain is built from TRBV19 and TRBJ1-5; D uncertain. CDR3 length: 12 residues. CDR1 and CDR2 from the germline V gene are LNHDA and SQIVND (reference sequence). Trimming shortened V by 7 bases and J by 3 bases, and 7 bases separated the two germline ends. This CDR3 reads CASTFPNQPQHF. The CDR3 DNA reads TGTGCCAGTACCTTCCCCAATCAGCCCCAGCATTTT.

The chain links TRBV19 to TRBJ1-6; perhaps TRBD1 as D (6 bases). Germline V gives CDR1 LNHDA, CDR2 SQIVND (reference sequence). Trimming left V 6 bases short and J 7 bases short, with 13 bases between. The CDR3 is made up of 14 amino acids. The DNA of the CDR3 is TGTGCCAGTAGCCAATGGGACAAAAATTCACCCCTCCACTTT. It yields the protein CASSQWDKNSPLHF.

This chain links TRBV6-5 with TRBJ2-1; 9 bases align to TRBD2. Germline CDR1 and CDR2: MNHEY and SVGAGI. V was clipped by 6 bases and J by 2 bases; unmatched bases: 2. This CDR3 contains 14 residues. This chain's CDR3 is CASRTSGPYNEQFF. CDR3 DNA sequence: TGTGCCAGCAGGACTAGCGGACCCTACAATGAGCAGTTCTTC.

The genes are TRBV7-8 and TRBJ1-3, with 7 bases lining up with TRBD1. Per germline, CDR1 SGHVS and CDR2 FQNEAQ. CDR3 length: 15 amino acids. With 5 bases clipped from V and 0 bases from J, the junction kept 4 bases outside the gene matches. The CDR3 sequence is CASSPGQNSGNTIYF. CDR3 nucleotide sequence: TGTGCCAGCAGCCCGGGACAGAACTCTGGAAACACCATATATTTT.

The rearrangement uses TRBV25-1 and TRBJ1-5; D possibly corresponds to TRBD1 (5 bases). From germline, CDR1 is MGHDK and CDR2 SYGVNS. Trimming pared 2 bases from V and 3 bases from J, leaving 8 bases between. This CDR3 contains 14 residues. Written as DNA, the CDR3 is TGTGCCAGCAGTGAAACGGGACTCAATCAGCCCCAGCATTTT. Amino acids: CASSETGLNQPQHF.

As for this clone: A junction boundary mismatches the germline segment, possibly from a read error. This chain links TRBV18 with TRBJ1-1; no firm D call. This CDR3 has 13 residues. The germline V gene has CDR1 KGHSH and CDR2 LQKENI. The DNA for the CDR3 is TGCGCTACTACGGCGGGTGAGAACACTGAAGCTTTCTTT. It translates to CATTAGENTEAFF.

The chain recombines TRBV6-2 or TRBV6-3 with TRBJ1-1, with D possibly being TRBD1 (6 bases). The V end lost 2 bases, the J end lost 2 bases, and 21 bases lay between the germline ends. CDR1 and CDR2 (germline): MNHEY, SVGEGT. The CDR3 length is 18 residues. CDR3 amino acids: CASSYRGQRTAVNTEAFF. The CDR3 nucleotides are TGTGCCAGCAGTTACAGGGGCCAGCGGACAGCGGTAAACACTGAAGCTTTCTTT.

The CDR3 reads CASSLVGGPPYEQYF. In nucleotides, the CDR3 is TGTGCCAGCAGCTTAGTAGGGGGACCCCCCTACGAGCAGTACTTC. V usage is TRBV7-9 and J usage is TRBJ2-7, with TRBD1 as a possible D gene (6 bases). The CDR3 has 15 amino acids. Deletions cut 1 base from V and 2 bases from J, with 12 bases between. Germline CDR1 SEHNR, CDR2 FQNEAQ (reference sequence).

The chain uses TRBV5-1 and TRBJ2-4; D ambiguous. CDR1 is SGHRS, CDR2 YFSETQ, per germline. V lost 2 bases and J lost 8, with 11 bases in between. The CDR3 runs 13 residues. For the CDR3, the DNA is TGCGCCAGCAGCTTCGCTGTGTCAGACATTCAGTACTTC. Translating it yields CASSFAVSDIQYF.

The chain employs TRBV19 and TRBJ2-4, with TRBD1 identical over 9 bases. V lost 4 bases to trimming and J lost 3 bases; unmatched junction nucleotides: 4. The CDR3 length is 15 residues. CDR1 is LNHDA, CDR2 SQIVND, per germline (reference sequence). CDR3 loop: CASSTTGGGKNIQYF. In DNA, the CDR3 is TGTGCCAGTAGTACGACAGGGGGGGGCAAAAACATTCAGTACTTC.

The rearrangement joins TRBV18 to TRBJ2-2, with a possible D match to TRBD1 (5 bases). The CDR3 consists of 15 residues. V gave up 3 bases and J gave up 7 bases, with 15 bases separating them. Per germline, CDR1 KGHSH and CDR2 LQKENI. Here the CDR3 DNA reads TGTGCCAGCTCACCTCGACTCCAGGGTAACGGGGAGCTGTTTTTT. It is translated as CASSPRLQGNGELFF.

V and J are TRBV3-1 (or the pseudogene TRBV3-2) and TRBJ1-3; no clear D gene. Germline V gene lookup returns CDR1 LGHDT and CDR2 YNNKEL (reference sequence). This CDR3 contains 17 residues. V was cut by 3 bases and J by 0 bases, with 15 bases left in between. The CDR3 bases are TGTGCCAGCAGCCACCGTTTAAGTAGTCTCTCTGGAAACACCATATATTTT. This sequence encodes CASSHRLSSLSGNTIYF.

CDR3 sequence: CASSQGIGLSYEQYF. CDR3 DNA sequence: TGCGCCAGCAGCCAAGGGATCGGACTGTCCTACGAGCAGTACTTC. The chain combines TRBV4-1 with TRBJ2-7; maybe TRBD2 (5 bases). Trimming took 1 base from V and 1 from J, leaving 11 bases between them. This CDR3 spans 15 amino acids. Germline loops: CDR1 MGHRA, CDR2 YSYEKL.

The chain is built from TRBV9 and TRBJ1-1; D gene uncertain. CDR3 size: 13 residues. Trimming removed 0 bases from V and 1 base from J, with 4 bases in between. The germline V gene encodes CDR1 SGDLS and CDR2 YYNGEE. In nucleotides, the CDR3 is TGTGCCAGCAGCGTAGGGAGGAACACTGAAGCTTTCTTT. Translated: CASSVGRNTEAFF.

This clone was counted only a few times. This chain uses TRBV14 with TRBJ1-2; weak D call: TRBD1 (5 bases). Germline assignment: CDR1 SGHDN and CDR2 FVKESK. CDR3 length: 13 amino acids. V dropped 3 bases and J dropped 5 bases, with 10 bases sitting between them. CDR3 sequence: CASSQGLWYGYTF. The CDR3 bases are TGTGCCAGCAGCCAGGGGCTCTGGTATGGCTACACCTTC. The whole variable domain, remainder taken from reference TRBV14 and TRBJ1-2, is EAGVTQFPSHSVIEKGQTVTLRCDPISGHDNLYWYRRVMGKEIKFLLHFVKESKQDESGMPNNRFLAERTGGTYSTLKVQPAELEDSGVYFCASSQGLWYGYTFGSGTRLTVV.